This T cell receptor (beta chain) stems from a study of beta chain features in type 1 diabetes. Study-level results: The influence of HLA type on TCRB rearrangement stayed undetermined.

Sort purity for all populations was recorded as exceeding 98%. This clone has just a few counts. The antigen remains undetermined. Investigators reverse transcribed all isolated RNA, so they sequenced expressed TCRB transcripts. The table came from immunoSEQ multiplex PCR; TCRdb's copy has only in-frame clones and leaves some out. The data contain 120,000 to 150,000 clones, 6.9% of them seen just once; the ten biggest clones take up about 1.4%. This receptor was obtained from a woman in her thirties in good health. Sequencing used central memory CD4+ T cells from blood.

This CDR3 is CAWSVAGMTTSTDTQYF. As DNA, the CDR3 is TGTGCCTGGAGTGTAGCGGGTATGACAACTAGCACAGATACGCAGTATTTT. This chain uses TRBV30 with TRBJ2-3, with D tentatively TRBD2 (6 bases). Germline values: CDR1 GTSNPN, CDR2 SVGIG (reference sequence). The CDR3 is made up of 17 amino acids. V lost 0 bases and J 0 bases, leaving 16 bases between the germline ends.